The next 29 T cell receptor beta chains were all read from a single sample in a study of T cell changes during pregnancy in multiple sclerosis. Profiling relied on immunoSEQ multiplex PCR, and the TCRdb table lists in-frame clones only, not all of them. In the table there are some 70,000 clones, about 85% of which are singletons. This material consisted of peripheral blood, taken before pregnancy. These receptors were taken from a female donor with multiple sclerosis, enrolled in a pregnancy study.

J is TRBJ2-3 and V is TRBV30; no firm D call. Trimming removed 3 bases at V and 0 bases at J, with 7 bases between. Germline-derived CDR1 and CDR2 are GTSNPN and SVGIG (reference sequence). The CDR3 spans 13 residues. The CDR3 nucleotides read TGTGCCTGGAGCTGGCGGAGCACAGATACGCAGTATTTT. Translating gives CAWSWRSTDTQYF.

J is TRBJ2-7 and V is TRBV2; D remains unclear. The V gene's germline CDR1 is SNHLY and CDR2 FYNNEI. This CDR3 spans 11 amino acids. Trimming took 5 bases from V and 3 from J, leaving 5 bases between them. DNA for the CDR3: TGTGCCAGCAGTATTCTCTACGAGCAGTACTTC. It codes for CASSILYEQYF.

This clone was detected once. The gene calls are TRBV9 and TRBJ2-3; 8 bases fit TRBD2. This CDR3 has 14 residues. Germline V gives CDR1 SGDLS, CDR2 YYNGEE. After removal of 2 bases from V and 4 bases from J, the junction contained 3 bases not matched to a gene. In nucleotides, the CDR3 is TGTGCCAGCAGCGTTAGCGGGATGTCAGATACGCAGTATTTT. Amino acid sequence: CASSVSGMSDTQYF.

The chain combines TRBV5-6 with TRBJ2-7, with D tentatively TRBD1 (6 bases). The V gene's germline CDR1 is SGHDT and CDR2 YYEEEE. The ends were cut back, 7 bases at V and 3 bases at J, with 11 bases in the middle. The CDR3 loop spans 12 amino acids. The CDR3: CASGGRDYEQYF. For the CDR3, the DNA is TGTGCCAGCGGGGGCAGAGACTACGAGCAGTACTTC.

This clone came up once. J is TRBJ2-7 and V is TRBV27; maybe TRBD1 (6 bases). Between the trimmed V and J ends, which lost 6 bases and 6 bases, there was a span of 15 bases. Per the germline V gene, CDR1 is MNHEY and CDR2 is SMNVEV (reference sequence). This CDR3 contains 13 residues. CDR3 DNA: TGTGCCAGCAGATTCCTAACAGGGTTCGAGCAGTACTTC. It translates to CASRFLTGFEQYF.

The rearrangement uses TRBV7-3 and TRBJ2-3, with 9 bases fitting TRBD1. The germline V gene encodes CDR1 SGHTA and CDR2 FQGTGA. V was clipped by 4 bases and J by 1 base; unmatched bases: 6. The CDR3 consists of 16 residues. The CDR3 DNA is TGTGCCAGCAGCTCACAGGGGGCATCGGGCACAGATACGCAGTATTTT. Encoded protein: CASSSQGASGTDTQYF.

This chain joins TRBV10-2 and TRBJ2-1, with D perhaps TRBD2 (6 bases). The CDR3 is made up of 17 amino acids. Trimming stripped 8 bases from V and 0 bases from J, with 20 bases between. Germline V gene sequence: CDR1 WSHSY, CDR2 SAAADI. CDR3 sequence reads: CASGSAGGVSSYNEQFF. CDR3 in DNA: TGCGCCAGCGGGTCAGCTGGCGGGGTTAGCTCCTACAATGAGCAGTTCTTC.

V usage is TRBV7-2 and J usage is TRBJ1-2; a weak D match, TRBD1 (6 bases). In germline, CDR1 is SGHTA, CDR2 FQGNSA. This CDR3 comprises 13 residues. V shed 5 bases and J shed 4 bases, with 11 bases lying between them. This CDR3 reads CASSALDSYGYTF. The CDR3, as DNA: TGTGCCAGCAGCGCGCTGGACAGCTATGGCTACACCTTC.

The chain carries TRBV7-3 and TRBJ2-3; TRBD2 agrees at 11 bases. This CDR3 is 14 amino acids long. Germline assignment: CDR1 SGHTA and CDR2 FQGTGA. V trimming: 6 bases; J trimming: 7 bases; junction bases outside the gene matches: 6. The CDR3 here is CASSSGLAGYTQYF. The CDR3, as DNA: TGTGCCAGCAGTTCCGGACTAGCGGGTTATACGCAGTATTTT.

V and J are TRBV7-6 and TRBJ2-1; 8 positions agree with TRBD2. Per the germline V gene, CDR1 is SGHVS and CDR2 is FNYEAQ. CDR3 size: 16 residues. The V gene end was trimmed by 2 bases and the J gene end by 5 bases; junction bases not matched to a gene: 8. In DNA form, the CDR3 reads TGTGCCAGCAGCTTAACTACAGCGGGAGAGGACAATGAGCAGTTCTTC. Translated: CASSLTTAGEDNEQFF. The full variable domain, with the rest looked up from reference TRBV7-6 and TRBJ2-1, is GAGVSQSPRYKVTKRGQDVALRCDPISGHVSLYWYRQALGQGPEFLTYFNYEAQQDKSGLPNDRFSAERPEGSISTLTIQRTEQRDSAMYRCASSLTTAGEDNEQFFGPGTRLTVL.

V gene TRBV30 combines with J gene TRBJ2-7; 7 nucleotides agree with TRBD2. CDR1 and CDR2 (germline): GTSNPN, SVGIG (reference sequence). The CDR3 totals 12 residues. The junction had 9 bases not matched to a gene; V was cut back by 0 bases and J by 13 bases. Here the CDR3 DNA reads TGTGCCTGGAGTGTAATAGCGGGTGCGCTTTACTTC. It translates to CAWSVIAGALYF.

The chain joins TRBV11-2 to TRBJ2-7; 8 nucleotides line up with TRBD1. V shed 5 bases and J 3 bases; nucleotides not matched to a gene: 3. Per germline, CDR1 SGHAT and CDR2 FQNNGV. The CDR3 consists of 13 residues. The DNA of the CDR3 is TGTGCCAGCAGCCAAACAGGGGGCTACGAGCAGTACTTC. Translation gives CASSQTGGYEQYF.

The gene calls are TRBV5-1 and TRBJ2-7, with D maybe TRBD1 (6 bases). CDR1 is SGHRS, CDR2 YFSETQ, per germline. This CDR3 has 14 residues. Trimming shortened V by 4 bases and J by 0 bases, and 11 bases separated the two germline ends. CDR3 residues: CASSLGTPSYEQYF. For the CDR3, the DNA is TGCGCCAGCAGCCTGGGGACACCCTCCTACGAGCAGTACTTC.

The chain carries TRBV7-2 and TRBJ1-1, with a tentative D call TRBD1 (6 bases). Germline V gene data show CDR1 as SGHTA and CDR2 as FQGNSA. V was shortened by 5 bases and J by 5 bases, with 18 bases between the two germline ends. The CDR3 spans 15 residues. The CDR3 DNA is TGTGCCAGCAGCCAAGTCGGCAGGGGTAGTACTGAAGCTTTCTTT. It is translated as CASSQVGRGSTEAFF.

The chain uses TRBV7-9 and TRBJ1-1; TRBD1 might be the D (6 bases). With 4 bases removed from V and 1 base from J, the gap between germline ends came to 13 bases. Germline values: CDR1 SEHNR, CDR2 FQNEAQ (reference sequence). This CDR3 is 15 amino acids long. This CDR3 is CASSWMGARNTEAFF. DNA for the CDR3: TGTGCCAGCAGCTGGATGGGGGCTAGGAACACTGAAGCTTTCTTT.

This chain joins TRBV5-6 and TRBJ2-2; perhaps TRBD1 as D (6 bases). Trimming removed 5 bases at V and 4 bases at J, with 18 bases between. The length of the CDR3 is 16 residues. The germline V gene has CDR1 SGHDT and CDR2 YYEEEE. The chain's CDR3 is CASRSRGTRGTGELFF. The CDR3 DNA follows: TGTGCCAGCAGGTCCAGAGGGACAAGGGGCACCGGGGAGCTGTTTTTT.

This chain links TRBV19 with TRBJ1-5; 8 nucleotides align to TRBD1. Trimming cost V 9 bases and J 0 bases; bases outside gene matches: 7. CDR1 is LNHDA and CDR2 is SQIVND in the germline V gene (reference sequence). There are 15 residues in the CDR3. CDR3 DNA sequence: TGTGCCAGCCAGGGGGCAGGGAGTAGCAATCAGCCCCAGCATTTT. Encoded protein: CASQGAGSSNQPQHF.

This chain uses TRBV29-1 with TRBJ1-3; D uncertain. The germline gives CDR1 SQVTM, CDR2 ANQGSEA. The CDR3 covers 15 residues. V shed 2 bases and J shed 5 bases, with 16 bases lying between them. The CDR3 sequence is CSVELRGDRRNTIYF. The CDR3 nucleotides read TGCAGCGTTGAACTCAGAGGAGACCGTAGAAACACCATATATTTT.

V gene TRBV30 combines with J gene TRBJ2-5, with 8 positions matching TRBD1. V shed 1 base, J shed 1 base, and the junction held 2 bases outside the gene matches. Germline CDR1 and CDR2: GTSNPN and SVGIG (reference sequence). This CDR3 spans 14 amino acids. This CDR3 reads CAWSGTGFQETQYF. The DNA of the CDR3 is TGTGCCTGGAGTGGGACAGGGTTCCAAGAGACCCAGTACTTC.

The CDR3 region has the DNA TGTGCCAGCAGTCGGGGGACGGCTGGAAACACCATATATTTT. Protein sequence: CASSRGTAGNTIYF. The chain has TRBV6-5 and TRBJ1-3, with D perhaps TRBD1 (5 bases). Germline V gives CDR1 MNHEY, CDR2 SVGAGI. The CDR3 runs to 14 residues. With 5 bases removed from V and 2 bases from J, the gap between germline ends came to 10 bases.

The chain joins TRBV6-1 to TRBJ2-5; 7 nucleotides align to TRBD1. The germline CDR1 and CDR2 sequences are MNHNS and SASEGT. With 6 bases clipped from V and 1 base from J, the junction kept 5 bases outside the gene matches. The CDR3 totals 14 residues. The CDR3 region is CASSPGQAQETQYF. In nucleotides, the CDR3 is TGTGCCAGCAGCCCAGGACAGGCCCAAGAGACCCAGTACTTC.

The gene calls are TRBV14 and TRBJ1-1, with a weak D call TRBD1 (6 bases). Trimming pared 6 bases from V and 3 bases from J, leaving 20 bases between. The CDR3 contains 16 residues. Germline assignment: CDR1 SGHDN and CDR2 FVKESK. This chain's CDR3 is CASRQPGALGHTEAFF. CDR3 in DNA: TGTGCCAGCAGGCAACCAGGGGCCCTGGGTCACACTGAAGCTTTCTTT.

The V gene is TRBV5-5, the J gene TRBJ2-7; D is possibly TRBD1 (6 bases). This CDR3 region has 14 residues. Germline loops: CDR1 SGHKS, CDR2 YYEKEE (reference sequence). V shed 0 bases and J shed 6 bases, with 13 bases lying between them. CDR3 sequence (DNA): TGTGCCAGCAGCTTGGTCAACAGGGCTGCCGAGCAGTACTTC. Its translation: CASSLVNRAAEQYF.

The genes are TRBV6-6 and TRBJ2-5; 10 nucleotides align to TRBD1. Germline V CDR1 and CDR2: MNHNY, SVGAGI (reference sequence). The junction had 8 bases not matched to a gene; V was cut back by 5 bases and J by 5 bases. The length of the CDR3 is 15 residues. CDR3: CASSDRDRGGETQYF. CDR3 DNA sequence: TGTGCCAGCAGTGACCGGGACAGGGGTGGGGAGACCCAGTACTTC.

V is TRBV29-1 and J is TRBJ2-7; D gene unclear. Trimming removed 4 bases from V and 3 bases from J, with 7 bases in between. The germline V gene has CDR1 SQVTM and CDR2 ANQGSEA. This CDR3 comprises 11 residues. Here the CDR3 DNA reads TGCAGCGTTGCCCTAGGCTACGAGCAGTACTTC. Its translation is CSVALGYEQYF.

This clone has a handful of counts. The chain employs TRBV18 and TRBJ2-7; a possible D gene is TRBD2 (6 bases). Germline V lookup: CDR1 KGHSH, CDR2 LQKENI. Trimming removed 0 bases from V and 3 bases from J, with 12 bases in between. This CDR3 has 15 amino acids. DNA for the CDR3: TGTGCCAGCTCACCACCGGCGGGGCCCCTCTACGAGCAGTACTTC. Its translation is CASSPPAGPLYEQYF.

V and J are TRBV6-5 and TRBJ1-2; D is perhaps TRBD1 (5 bases). CDR3 length: 13 residues. V was clipped by 5 bases and J by 8 bases, with 15 bases between them. CDR1 is MNHEY and CDR2 is SVGAGI in the germline V gene. The DNA for the CDR3 is TGTGCCAGCAGTAGCCAGGGTGCGGGGGGCTACACCTTC. Translation gives CASSSQGAGGYTF.

The chain uses TRBV27 and TRBJ1-2, with D possibly matching TRBD1 (6 bases). V lost 6 bases, J lost 1 base, and 21 bases lay in between. The CDR3 has 17 amino acids. CDR1 MNHEY and CDR2 SMNVEV come from the germline V gene (reference sequence). The CDR3 DNA sequence: TGTGCCAGCAGGACCAGGGGAAGTGCATTCCTTAACTATGGCTACACCTTC. Translating it yields CASRTRGSAFLNYGYTF.

The chain employs TRBV14 and TRBJ2-6; 9 nucleotides match TRBD1. Germline CDR1 is SGHDN and CDR2 is FVKESK. The CDR3 is 18 residues long. V lost 3 bases to trimming and J lost 1 base; unmatched junction nucleotides: 7. The CDR3 region is CASSHGQGWESGANVLTF. The CDR3 bases are TGTGCCAGCAGCCACGGACAGGGGTGGGAATCTGGGGCCAACGTCCTGACTTTC.